This passage covers 19 T cell receptor beta chains from one sample sequenced in a study of blood T cell repertoires in COVID-19. Measured with immunoSEQ multiplex PCR; TCRdb has only the in-frame clones, and not every one. The top ten clones hold less than 25% of a sample with around 190,000 clones, 85% to 90% of them seen once. Sequences were obtained from peripheral blood. Receptor source: a man in his 70s with active or convalescent COVID-19.

The chain combines TRBV19 with TRBJ1-2; 9 bases agree with TRBD1. With V trimmed by 7 bases and J by 4 bases, 13 bases remained unmatched. Germline assignment: CDR1 LNHDA and CDR2 SQIVND (reference sequence). The CDR3 has 16 residues. The CDR3 nucleotides read TGTGCCAGTACCCCGTCTTGGACAGGGGTCGTCTATGGCTACACCTTC. Protein product: CASTPSWTGVVYGYTF.

This clone was seen just once. This chain links TRBV18 with TRBJ2-7; the match to TRBD1 covers 7 bases. CDR1 and CDR2 (germline): KGHSH, LQKENI. The CDR3 covers 15 residues. V lost 4 bases, J lost 1 base, and 7 bases stayed unmatched. The DNA of the CDR3 is TGTGCCAGCTCACGGACCGGGACAGCATCCTACGAGCAGTACTTC. This gives the protein CASSRTGTASYEQYF.

The chain links TRBV6-5 to TRBJ1-4, with TRBD1 matching 9 bases. The CDR3 spans 14 residues. V dropped 6 bases and J dropped 6; count of bases not matched to a gene: 5. Looked up from germline, CDR1 is MNHEY and CDR2 is SVGAGI. CDR3 loop: CASRTGGEYEKLFF. The CDR3 DNA is TGTGCCAGCAGAACAGGGGGCGAGTATGAAAAACTGTTTTTT.

The genes are TRBV14 and TRBJ2-7; TRBD1 is a possible D gene (6 bases). With 3 bases removed from V and 2 bases from J, the gap between germline ends came to 14 bases. Germline values: CDR1 SGHDN, CDR2 FVKESK. The CDR3 runs to 15 residues. The CDR3 region has the DNA TGTGCCAGCAGCCATATCACAGGGTTAGCCTACGAGCAGTACTTC. It yields the protein CASSHITGLAYEQYF.

The chain's CDR3 is CATSDWGSGNEQYF. Written as DNA, the CDR3 is TGTGCCACCAGTGATTGGGGTAGCGGAAACGAGCAGTACTTC. The chain carries TRBV24-1 and TRBJ2-7, with D perhaps matching TRBD2 (6 bases). CDR3 length: 14 amino acids. The V gene lost 2 bases and the J gene lost 5 bases, with 12 bases spanning the gap. The germline CDR1 and CDR2 sequences are KGHDR and SFDVKD.

The chain couples TRBV15 to TRBJ2-7; 8 nucleotides line up with TRBD2. With V trimmed by 1 base and J by 4 bases, 9 bases remained unmatched. Per germline, CDR1 LNHNV and CDR2 YYDKDF (reference sequence). The CDR3 is 16 amino acids. CDR3: CATSRGPLTGGYEQYF. For the CDR3, the DNA is TGTGCCACCAGCAGAGGGCCCCTGACGGGAGGGTACGAGCAGTACTTC.

The J gene is TRBJ2-7, the V gene TRBV28, with unresolved D. V lost 2 bases, J lost 3 bases, and 11 bases lay in between. The germline V gene has CDR1 MDHEN and CDR2 SYDVKM. This CDR3 comprises 14 residues. The CDR3 is CASSLSRPYYEQYF. The CDR3 DNA sequence: TGTGCCAGCAGTTTAAGCAGGCCCTACTACGAGCAGTACTTC.

The J gene is TRBJ1-5, the V gene TRBV19; D uncertain. CDR3 length: 14 residues. From germline, CDR1 is LNHDA and CDR2 SQIVND (reference sequence). V gave up 5 bases and J gave up 5 bases, with 13 bases separating them. The DNA for the CDR3 is TGTGCCAGTAGTCTGGGCTCGGCCGATCAGCCCCAGCATTTT. Its translation is CASSLGSADQPQHF.

The V and J genes are TRBV19 and TRBJ2-5; the match to TRBD1 covers 10 bases. Losses at the gene ends were 3 bases for V and 5 bases for J; bases not matched to a gene: 3. Germline CDR1 is LNHDA and CDR2 is SQIVND (reference sequence). The CDR3 is 14 amino acids. CDR3 region: CASSIDRGLETQYF. For the CDR3, the DNA is TGTGCCAGTAGTATCGACAGGGGGCTGGAGACCCAGTACTTC.

This clone was counted a few times. V and J are TRBV27 and TRBJ1-1; 7 bases are shared with TRBD1. V shed 6 bases and J 9 bases; nucleotides not matched to a gene: 7. The CDR3 is made up of 12 amino acids. Germline V gives CDR1 MNHEY, CDR2 SMNVEV (reference sequence). The CDR3 coding sequence is TGTGCCAGCAGGCTCCAGACAGGGCAAGCTTTCTTT. Translation: CASRLQTGQAFF.

A single count supports this clone. This chain links TRBV28 with TRBJ2-5, with 9 bases matching TRBD1. The CDR3 totals 18 residues. Trimming took 7 bases from V and 1 from J; bases not matched to a gene: 16. Germline CDR1 MDHEN, CDR2 SYDVKM. The CDR3 is CASTSPGQGGPFQETQYF. The CDR3 DNA is TGTGCCAGCACTTCACCGGGACAGGGAGGGCCCTTCCAAGAGACCCAGTACTTC.

This clone was observed a handful of times. This chain joins TRBV6-1 and TRBJ1-5; 8 positions agree with TRBD1. CDR1 and CDR2 (germline): MNHNS, SASEGT. The ends lost 2 bases at V and 7 bases at J; junction bases unmatched: 10. The CDR3 is made up of 16 amino acids. In DNA, the CDR3 is TGTGCCAGCAGTGAATCCAGGGGGCAAACGGGCCAGCCCCAGCATTTT. Translation gives CASSESRGQTGQPQHF.

This clone was detected only once. The gene calls are TRBV14 and TRBJ1-3; D gene ambiguous. CDR3 size: 15 residues. Per germline, CDR1 SGHDN and CDR2 FVKESK. Trimming removed 4 bases at V and 0 bases at J, with 10 bases between. CDR3 sequence (DNA): TGTGCCAGCAGCCCTACTACCCTCTCTGGAAACACCATATATTTT. This gives the protein CASSPTTLSGNTIYF.

The V call is TRBV5-5, the J call TRBJ1-1, with 7 bases that match TRBD1. V lost 4 bases, J lost 3 bases, and 6 bases stayed unmatched. This CDR3 is 14 amino acids long. Germline CDR1 SGHKS, CDR2 YYEKEE (reference sequence). CDR3 residues: CASSRGGTHTEAFF. CDR3 nucleotide sequence: TGTGCCAGCAGCAGAGGGGGCACTCACACTGAAGCTTTCTTT.

This sequence joins TRBV19 and TRBJ1-2, with D perhaps matching TRBD1 (5 bases). Trimming cost V 5 bases and J 4 bases, with 17 bases left between them. Germline-derived CDR1 and CDR2 are LNHDA and SQIVND (reference sequence). The CDR3 runs to 15 residues. The CDR3 coding sequence is TGTGCCAGTAGTCCTTACCTCACAGGAATCTATGGCTACACCTTC. Residues: CASSPYLTGIYGYTF.

The chain carries TRBV9 and TRBJ2-5; 10 positions match TRBD1. The CDR3 covers 19 residues. The germline gives CDR1 SGDLS, CDR2 YYNGEE. V was clipped by 1 base and J by 2 bases; unmatched bases: 14. DNA of the CDR3: TGTGCCAGCAGCGTACCCAGGACAGGGGGGACCCTCGGTCAAGAGACCCAGTACTTC. It is translated as CASSVPRTGGTLGQETQYF.

CDR3 coding DNA: TGTGCCAGCAGCGCCCGGACAGCCCGAAACTCACCCCTCCACTTT. This gives the protein CASSARTARNSPLHF. This rearrangement joins TRBV5-5 to TRBJ1-6; the D gene is possibly TRBD1 (6 bases). Trimming shortened V by 4 bases and J by 10 bases, and 18 bases separated the two germline ends. The germline V gene has CDR1 SGHKS and CDR2 YYEKEE (reference sequence). This CDR3 is 15 amino acids long.

The CDR3 reads CATQDSNEQFF. The CDR3 DNA reads as TGTGCCACCCAAGACTCCAATGAGCAGTTCTTC. The rearrangement uses TRBV24-1 and TRBJ2-1; no definite D call. This CDR3 has 11 amino acids. Trimming removed 9 bases from V and 6 bases from J, with 8 bases in between. Germline-derived CDR1 and CDR2 are KGHDR and SFDVKD.

The chain uses TRBV28 and TRBJ1-4; D is ambiguous. Trimming stripped 7 bases from V and 5 bases from J, with 14 bases between. Germline-derived CDR1 and CDR2 are MDHEN and SYDVKM. The CDR3 extends over 14 amino acids. The DNA of the CDR3 is TGTGCCAGCACTCCGGGAGTCGTCAATGAAAAACTGTTTTTT. Residues: CASTPGVVNEKLFF.